A single sample gave rise to the 13 T cell receptor beta chains below, sequenced in a study of PD-1 blockade in classical Hodgkin lymphoma (dated by TCRdb to the early 2020s). The time point label here, explained by the study, means: cycle 2 day 1 (C2D1) of nivolumab. Every trial patient had relapsed following autologous stem cell transplantation, and prior brentuximab vedotin exposure was what differed among cohorts A, B and C. Library preparation was by the immunoSEQ multiplex PCR assay. TCRdb mirrors the immuneACCESS table, restricted to in-frame sequences. Some clones are absent from its copies; in checked studies, under half trace to an unresolved V gene, and the reason for the others is unknown. Across this sample there are 40,000 to 50,000 clones, with 86% seen only once. The top ten clonotypes cover approximately 5.7% of the sample. The source was peripheral blood mononuclear cells (PBMCs), collected before the second cycle of nivolumab. The receptors were gathered from a human donor with classical Hodgkin lymphoma.

The chain is built from TRBV28 and TRBJ1-3; the D is unclear. This CDR3 has 18 amino acids. The ends were cut back, 2 bases at V and 0 bases at J, with 17 bases in the middle. Germline CDR1 MDHEN, CDR2 SYDVKM. For the CDR3, the DNA is TGTGCCAGCAGTTTACGGGAGGAGGGAGGCCTCTCTGGAAACACCATATATTTT. It specifies CASSLREEGGLSGNTIYF.

This clone was seen once. V is TRBV7-2 and J is TRBJ2-3, with D unclear. Germline CDR1 is SGHTA and CDR2 is FQGNSA. This CDR3 has 13 amino acids. V lost 5 bases and J lost 3, with 9 bases in between. CDR3 protein: CASSRGVTDTQYF. DNA of the CDR3: TGTGCCAGCAGCCGAGGAGTGACAGATACGCAGTATTTT. The full variable domain, its missing parts supplied by reference TRBV7-2 and TRBJ2-3, is GAGVSQSPSNKVTEKGKDVELRCDPISGHTALYWYRQSLGQGLEFLIYFQGNSAPDKSGLPSDRFSAERTGGSVSTLTIQRTQQEDSAVYLCASSRGVTDTQYFGPGTRLTVL.

The genes are TRBV18 and TRBJ1-2; TRBD1 agrees at 9 bases. Looked up from germline, CDR1 is KGHSH and CDR2 is LQKENI. Losses at the gene ends were 8 bases for V and 3 bases for J; bases not matched to a gene: 19. This CDR3 is built from 18 residues. The DNA for the CDR3 is TGTGCCAGCGCCCGGACAGGGGCCTTCCTCTCACCTGACTATGGCTACACCTTC. Amino acid sequence: CASARTGAFLSPDYGYTF.

This chain uses TRBV6-1 with TRBJ2-7; D unclear. This CDR3 has 12 amino acids. The germline CDR1 and CDR2 sequences are MNHNS and SASEGT. Trimming shortened V by 1 base and J by 6 bases, and 7 bases separated the two germline ends. DNA of the CDR3: TGTGCCAGCAGTGAAGGAACCCCCGAGCAGTACTTC. As protein: CASSEGTPEQYF.

This clone was seen a single time. The junction does not match germline at one end; this may be a read error. V and J are TRBV10-3 and TRBJ2-3; 16 bases are a match to TRBD2. The CDR3 runs to 16 residues. Germline-derived CDR1 and CDR2 are ENHRY and SYGVKD. CDR3 residues: CATSDGTSGRGDTQYF. CDR3 in DNA: TGTGCCACCAGTGACGGGACTAGCGGGAGGGGAGATACGCAGTATTTT.

J is TRBJ2-4 and V is TRBV28; no definite D call. The CDR3 is made up of 17 amino acids. V was cut by 3 bases and J by 1 base, with 16 bases left in between. CDR1 is MDHEN and CDR2 is SYDVKM in the germline V gene. CDR3 loop: CASSFLAARVAKNIQYF. Written as DNA, the CDR3 is TGTGCCAGCAGTTTTCTGGCGGCTAGGGTGGCCAAAAACATTCAGTACTTC. Based on the CDR3 plus reference TRBV28 and TRBJ2-4, the full variable domain is DVKVTQSSRYLVKRTGEKVFLECVQDMDHENMFWYRQDPGLGLRLIYFSYDVKMKEKGDIPEGYSVSREKKERFSLILESASTNQTSMYLCASSFLAARVAKNIQYFGAGTRLSVL.

The CDR3 region is CASSVGPTGEQFF. CDR3 nucleotide sequence: TGTGCCAGCAGTGTGGGACCGACCGGAGAGCAGTTCTTC. V and J are TRBV27 and TRBJ2-1; D tentatively reads TRBD1 or TRBD2 (5 bases each). The CDR3 length is 13 residues. Germline CDR1 and CDR2: MNHEY and SMNVEV (reference sequence). V lost 5 bases, J lost 10 bases, and 15 bases lay in between.

The chain employs TRBV2 and TRBJ1-3; D is unresolved. Deletions cut 6 bases from V and 4 bases from J, with 4 bases between. This CDR3 has 11 amino acids. CDR1 and CDR2 from the germline V gene are SNHLY and FYNNEI. CDR3 amino acids: CASRVGNTIYF. CDR3 sequence (DNA): TGTGCCAGCAGAGTCGGAAACACCATATATTTT.

This chain joins TRBV7-9 and TRBJ2-2, with 7 bases identical to TRBD2. Germline loops: CDR1 SEHNR, CDR2 FQNEAQ (reference sequence). The CDR3 consists of 15 residues. J gave up 4 bases and V 4 bases, and 6 bases lay outside the gene matches. In nucleotides, the CDR3 is TGTGCCAGCAGCTCCCGGACTAGTAGCACCGGGGAGCTGTTTTTT. It translates to CASSSRTSSTGELFF.

The rearrangement joins TRBV6-5 to TRBJ2-5, with D perhaps given as TRBD1 or TRBD2 (5 bases each). This CDR3 has 14 residues. CDR1 is MNHEY and CDR2 is SVGAGI in the germline V gene. Trimming took 5 bases from V and 2 from J, leaving 12 bases between them. CDR3: CASSQGTSQETQYF. CDR3 DNA: TGTGCCAGCAGTCAAGGGACGTCGCAAGAGACCCAGTACTTC.

The gene calls are TRBV11-1 and TRBJ1-1, with 9 bases identical to TRBD1. Germline CDR1 SGHAT, CDR2 FQDESV (reference sequence). V dropped 7 bases and J dropped 0; count of bases not matched to a gene: 15. This CDR3 has 18 amino acids. The CDR3 region is CASTDRGSFSGMNTEAFF. Here the CDR3 DNA reads TGTGCCAGCACCGACAGGGGGTCTTTCAGTGGCATGAACACTGAAGCTTTCTTT.

V usage is TRBV5-1 and J usage is TRBJ2-7; D is unresolved. The CDR3 extends over 11 amino acids. Germline V gene data show CDR1 as SGHRS and CDR2 as YFSETQ. Trimming cost V 3 bases and J 4 bases, with 5 bases left between them. The CDR3 DNA sequence: TGCGCCAGCAGCTCCCCGTACGAGCAGTACTTC. Protein sequence: CASSSPYEQYF.

This sequence joins TRBV2 and TRBJ2-5, with D uncertain. Trimming removed 6 bases from V and 5 bases from J, with 13 bases in between. The CDR3 sequence is 13 residues long. CDR1 is SNHLY and CDR2 is FYNNEI in the germline V gene. The CDR3 loop reads CASSFQEVETQYF. The DNA of the CDR3 is TGTGCCAGCAGCTTTCAAGAGGTGGAGACCCAGTACTTC. The variable domain in full, completed from reference TRBV2 and TRBJ2-5, reads EPEVTQTPSHQVTQMGQEVILRCVPISNHLYFYWYRQILGQKVEFLVSFYNNEISEKSEIFDDQFSVERPDGSNFTLKIRSTKLEDSAMYFCASSFQEVETQYFGPGTRLLVL.